A selection of T cell receptor beta chains follows, all from one sample in a study of shared clonotypes between healthy human individuals. Some clones are missing from TCRdb's copy, which holds only in-frame ones; the method was immunoSEQ multiplex PCR. The data contain approximately 2.1 million clones, 90% to 95% of them singletons. Source material: naive CD4+ T cells from PBMCs. The receptors derive from a man aged 18 to 35 in good health. Some clones in this sample may be carry-over from other donors' samples. Each CDR3 is given with its conserved first and last residue. The order of the fields is V gene, clone size, J gene, D gene, CDR3 protein, CDR3 DNA. D genes are given only for firm matches. The listing skips clone size in some rows; elsewhere it reads once, few, many or a size class.

V: TRBV4-3; size: -; J: TRBJ1-2; D: -; CDR3: CASSRTLDTGGYGYTF; DNA: TGCGCCAGCAGCCGAACCTTAGATACAGGAGGGTATGGCTACACCTTC
V: TRBV13; size: -; J: TRBJ2-7; D: TRBD2; CDR3: CASSRTLKREQGNEQYF; DNA: TGTGCCAGCAGCCGTACCCTCAAGCGGGAGCAGGGGAACGAGCAGTACTTC
V: TRBV7-2; size: -; J: TRBJ2-2; D: -; CDR3: CASSKQLTGELFF; DNA: TGTGCCAGCAGCAAACAGTTGACCGGGGAGCTGTTTTTT
V: TRBV5-4; size: -; J: TRBJ1-2; D: TRBD1; CDR3: CASSSRQGLDTF; DNA: TGTGCCAGCAGCTCCCGACAGGGGTTGGACACCTTC
V: TRBV2; size: -; J: TRBJ2-2; D: -; CDR3: CASRDGGTGELFF; DNA: TGTGCCAGCAGGGATGGAGGCACCGGGGAGCTGTTTTTT
V: TRBV9; size: -; J: TRBJ2-5; D: -; CDR3: CASSVAQWGETQYF; DNA: TGTGCCAGCAGCGTGGCGCAGTGGGGCGAGACCCAGTACTTC
V: TRBV7-9; size: -; J: TRBJ2-3; D: -; CDR3: CASSLGYVAGTDTQYF; DNA: TGTGCCAGCAGCTTAGGGTATGTGGCGGGGACAGATACGCAGTATTTT
V: TRBV29-1; size: -; J: TRBJ1-1; D: TRBD1; CDR3: CSVQGQGNTEAFF; DNA: TGCAGCGTGCAGGGACAGGGGAACACTGAAGCTTTCTTT
V: TRBV2; size: -; J: TRBJ2-5; D: TRBD2; CDR3: CASSWTSGRAETQYF; DNA: TGTGCCAGCAGTTGGACTAGCGGGAGGGCAGAGACCCAGTACTTC
V: TRBV29-1; size: -; J: TRBJ2-5; D: -; CDR3: CSVEQGRGETQYF; DNA: TGCAGCGTTGAACAGGGGCGCGGAGAGACCCAGTACTTC
V: TRBV6-1; size: once; J: TRBJ1-5; D: -; CDR3: CASRDRSNQPQHF; DNA: TGTGCCAGCAGAGACAGAAGCAATCAGCCCCAGCATTTT
V: TRBV4-1; size: few; J: TRBJ1-2; D: -; CDR3: CASSQDSRGSEYGYTF; DNA: TGCGCCAGCAGCCAAGATAGCCGGGGGTCGGAATATGGCTACACCTTC
V: TRBV5-1; size: -; J: TRBJ1-2; D: -; CDR3: CASSFGANYGYTF; DNA: TGCGCCAGCAGCTTTGGAGCGAACTATGGCTACACCTTC
V: TRBV6-6; size: -; J: TRBJ1-5; D: -; CDR3: CASSLLAGDQPQHF; DNA: TGTGCCAGCTCCCTATTGGCAGGGGACCAGCCCCAGCATTTT
V: TRBV6-5; size: -; J: TRBJ2-7; D: -; CDR3: CASSRGGYEQYF; DNA: TGTGCCAGCAGTAGGGGGGGATACGAGCAGTACTTC
V: TRBV27; size: -; J: TRBJ2-7; D: -; CDR3: CASPRLHEQYF; DNA: TGTGCCAGCCCCAGGCTCCACGAGCAGTACTTC
V: TRBV29-1; size: -; J: TRBJ2-5; D: -; CDR3: CSARVGARETQYF; DNA: TGCAGCGCGCGGGTCGGGGCCCGGGAGACCCAGTACTTC
V: TRBV14; size: -; J: TRBJ2-3; D: TRBD2; CDR3: CASSHHLAGGRSGTDTQYF; DNA: TGTGCCAGCAGCCACCATCTAGCGGGAGGGCGGTCGGGCACAGATACGCAGTATTTT
V: TRBV28; size: -; J: TRBJ1-2; D: TRBD1; CDR3: CASNSAAGGYYGYTF; DNA: TGTGCCAGCAACTCGGCCGCAGGGGGCTACTATGGCTACACCTTC
V: TRBV18; size: once; J: TRBJ1-2; D: -; CDR3: CASSPDSNYGYTF; DNA: TGTGCCAGCTCACCTGACAGTAACTATGGCTACACCTTC
V: TRBV7-2; size: -; J: TRBJ2-7; D: -; CDR3: CASSLAPRGEQYF; DNA: TGTGCCAGCAGCTTAGCGCCTCGAGGCGAGCAGTACTTC
V: TRBV7-3; size: -; J: TRBJ2-1; D: TRBD2; CDR3: CASSPTSGRANEQFF; DNA: TGTGCCAGCAGCCCTACTAGCGGGAGGGCCAATGAGCAGTTCTTC
V: TRBV27; size: -; J: TRBJ2-7; D: TRBD2; CDR3: CASSYPRGRVSYEQYF; DNA: TGTGCCAGCAGTTATCCTCGCGGGAGGGTATCCTACGAGCAGTACTTC
V: TRBV6-5; size: -; J: TRBJ1-5; D: -; CDR3: CATRRQVNQPQHF; DNA: TGTGCCACACGACGGCAGGTCAATCAGCCCCAGCATTTT
V: TRBV28; size: -; J: TRBJ2-2; D: -; CDR3: CASSLTNQGKAGELFF; DNA: TGTGCCAGCAGTTTAACGAACCAGGGGAAGGCCGGGGAGCTGTTTTTT
V: TRBV28; size: -; J: TRBJ1-2; D: -; CDR3: CASTQGVAVRGYTF; DNA: TGTGCCAGCACCCAGGGAGTAGCGGTTCGAGGCTACACCTTC
V: TRBV6-1; size: once; J: TRBJ1-2; D: -; CDR3: CASSESAITGGYTF; DNA: TGTGCCAGCAGTGAATCAGCGATTACGGGGGGCTACACCTTC
V: TRBV6-5; size: once; J: TRBJ1-1; D: -; CDR3: CASIRQSLDTEAFF; DNA: TGTGCCAGCATAAGGCAGTCCCTTGACACTGAAGCTTTCTTT
V: TRBV19; size: -; J: TRBJ2-1; D: -; CDR3: CASSKADYNEQFF; DNA: TGTGCCAGTAGTAAAGCGGATTACAATGAGCAGTTCTTC
V: TRBV27; size: -; J: TRBJ1-1; D: -; CDR3: CASSLNFMNTEAFF; DNA: TGTGCCAGCAGTTTGAACTTCATGAACACTGAAGCTTTCTTT
V: TRBV7-8; size: -; J: TRBJ1-3; D: TRBD1; CDR3: CASREDGTANTIYF; DNA: TGTGCCAGCAGGGAAGACGGGACAGCCAACACCATATATTTT
V: TRBV5-6; size: -; J: TRBJ2-5; D: TRBD2; CDR3: CASRLGGMGETQYF; DNA: TGTGCCAGCAGGTTGGGAGGGATGGGGGAGACCCAGTACTTC
V: TRBV9; size: -; J: TRBJ2-5; D: TRBD2; CDR3: CASARRLAVQETQYF; DNA: TGTGCCAGCGCCCGGCGACTAGCGGTACAAGAGACCCAGTACTTC
V: TRBV11-2; size: -; J: TRBJ2-1; D: TRBD2; CDR3: CASSPTSGRFNEQFF; DNA: TGTGCCAGCAGCCCGACTAGCGGGAGGTTCAATGAGCAGTTCTTC
V: TRBV25-1; size: -; J: TRBJ2-1; D: TRBD2; CDR3: CASSELPQRGINEQFF; DNA: TGTGCCAGCAGTGAACTCCCCCAGCGGGGGATCAATGAGCAGTTCTTC
V: TRBV9; size: -; J: TRBJ2-2; D: TRBD2; CDR3: CASSARTSGTGELFF; DNA: TGTGCCAGCAGCGCCCGGACTAGCGGGACCGGGGAGCTGTTTTTT
V: TRBV27; size: -; J: TRBJ2-7; D: -; CDR3: CASSSRGEAAGYEQYF; DNA: TGTGCCAGCAGTTCCCGAGGGGAAGCAGCGGGCTACGAGCAGTACTTC
V: TRBV28; size: -; J: TRBJ2-7; D: TRBD1; CDR3: CASSYRQGAYEQYF; DNA: TGTGCCAGCAGTTACCGACAGGGGGCATACGAGCAGTACTTC
V: TRBV2; size: -; J: TRBJ2-2; D: TRBD2; CDR3: CASGETYDLAGGDTGELFF; DNA: TGTGCCAGCGGGGAGACCTACGATCTAGCGGGAGGAGACACCGGGGAGCTGTTTTTT
V: TRBV7-9; size: -; J: TRBJ2-2; D: TRBD1; CDR3: CASSSPTGMVAGELFF; DNA: TGTGCCAGCAGCTCCCCGACAGGGATGGTCGCCGGGGAGCTGTTTTTT
V: TRBV9; size: -; J: TRBJ2-6; D: TRBD1; CDR3: CASSVRGDRAPGANVLTF; DNA: TGTGCCAGCAGCGTACGAGGGGACAGGGCCCCCGGGGCCAACGTCCTGACTTTC
V: TRBV25-1; size: -; J: TRBJ2-7; D: -; CDR3: CASRGPGEQYF; DNA: TGTGCCAGCAGAGGGCCTGGGGAGCAGTACTTC
V: TRBV6-5; size: -; J: TRBJ1-4; D: -; CDR3: CASRSGGKLFF; DNA: TGTGCCAGCAGGTCGGGGGGAAAACTGTTTTTT
V: TRBV19; size: -; J: TRBJ1-4; D: -; CDR3: CASSVGGGSEKLFF; DNA: TGTGCCAGTAGTGTAGGTGGGGGAAGCGAAAAACTGTTTTTT
V: TRBV5-4; size: -; J: TRBJ2-1; D: TRBD2; CDR3: CASSPGGLAVYNEQFF; DNA: TGTGCCAGCAGCCCTGGCGGACTAGCGGTTTACAATGAGCAGTTCTTC
V: TRBV7-9; size: -; J: TRBJ1-2; D: -; CDR3: CASSLKGGGNYGYTF; DNA: TGTGCCAGCAGCTTAAAAGGGGGAGGAAACTATGGCTACACCTTC
V: TRBV18; size: -; J: TRBJ2-7; D: -; CDR3: CASSPRPGPEQYF; DNA: TGTGCCAGCTCACCACGACCGGGCCCCGAGCAGTACTTC
V: TRBV7-2; size: -; J: TRBJ1-2; D: -; CDR3: CASSLNSYGYTF; DNA: TGTGCCAGCAGCTTAAACTCCTATGGCTACACCTTC
V: TRBV5-1; size: -; J: TRBJ2-2; D: TRBD2; CDR3: CASSFASGRGNTGELFF; DNA: TGCGCCAGCAGCTTTGCTAGCGGGAGGGGGAACACCGGGGAGCTGTTTTTT
V: TRBV6-4; size: -; J: TRBJ2-7; D: TRBD2; CDR3: CASSDSSGRAREDYEQYF; DNA: TGTGCCAGCAGTGACTCTAGCGGGAGGGCCAGAGAGGACTACGAGCAGTACTTC
V: TRBV6-5; size: -; J: TRBJ1-2; D: -; CDR3: CASSPAPGGVRGYTF; DNA: TGTGCCAGCAGTCCCGCCCCGGGTGGAGTGCGTGGCTACACCTTC
V: TRBV7-7; size: -; J: TRBJ2-7; D: -; CDR3: CASIHNPPGSGPTTDAYEQYF; DNA: TGTGCCAGCATCCACAACCCTCCGGGATCTGGGCCGACTACCGATGCCTACGAGCAGTACTTC